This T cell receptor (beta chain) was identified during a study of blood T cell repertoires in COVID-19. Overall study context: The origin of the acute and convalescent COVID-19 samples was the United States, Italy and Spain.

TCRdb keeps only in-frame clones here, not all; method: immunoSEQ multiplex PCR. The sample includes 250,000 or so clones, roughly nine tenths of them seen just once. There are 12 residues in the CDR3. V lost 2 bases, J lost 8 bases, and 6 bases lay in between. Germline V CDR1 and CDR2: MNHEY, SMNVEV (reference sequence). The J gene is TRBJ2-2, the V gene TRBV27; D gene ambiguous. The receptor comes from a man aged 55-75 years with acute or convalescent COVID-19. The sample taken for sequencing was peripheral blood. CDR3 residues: CASSLISGELFF. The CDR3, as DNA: TGTGCCAGCAGTTTAATCTCTGGGGAGCTGTTTTTT.